The entry that follows covers one T cell receptor beta chain sequence. Its cognate antigen is unknown. This sample was included in a study of cytomegalovirus exposure and HLA in healthy donors. Notes on the study in general: A classifier reportedly called cytomegalovirus status with high sensitivity and specificity. Subsequent analysis found a tendency for first-cohort TCR clusters to co-occur within the 120 validation repertoires.

Profiling relied on immunoSEQ multiplex PCR, and the TCRdb table lists in-frame clones only, not all of them. Among over 50,000 clones listed, almost 97% were seen once. This CDR3 has 14 residues. Germline assignment: CDR1 SGHNT and CDR2 YENEEA. Trimming took off 5 bases at V and 1 base at J, with 9 bases between the two ends. The V call is TRBV11-3, the J call TRBJ2-1, with a tentative D call TRBD2 (5 bases). The TCR sequence derives from a woman under 30 in good health and CMV-seronegative. The sample was PBMCs. The DNA for the CDR3 is TGTGCCAGCAGCCCCCGCGGGTCCTACAATGAGCAGTTCTTC. Protein sequence: CASSPRGSYNEQFF.